The 23 T cell receptor beta chains listed next were all sequenced from one sample in a study of glioma-infiltrating T cells after dendritic cell vaccination. Time point denoted: after dendritic cell vaccination, including at tumor progression/relapse. The table came from immunoSEQ multiplex PCR; TCRdb's copy has only in-frame clones and leaves some out. Found here are about 94,000 clones, 75% to 90% of them singletons; the top ten hold about 5%. The specimen was blood, collected after dendritic cell vaccination. Every receptor here comes from a human donor with glioblastoma.

This chain joins TRBV7-9 and TRBJ2-3; 9 bases are shared with TRBD2. The CDR3 has 18 residues. Trimming took 4 bases from V and 2 from J; bases not matched to a gene: 13. Per germline, CDR1 SEHNR and CDR2 FQNEAQ (reference sequence). DNA of the CDR3: TGTGCCAGCAGCTCCACCCCCCATAGCGGGGGCTCCACAGATACGCAGTATTTT. It encodes CASSSTPHSGGSTDTQYF.

The chain couples TRBV27 to TRBJ1-5, with 8 nucleotides matching TRBD1. The CDR3 consists of 14 residues. The germline CDR1 and CDR2 sequences are MNHEY and SMNVEV (reference sequence). The V gene end was trimmed by 3 bases and the J gene end by 7 bases; junction bases not matched to a gene: 5. The DNA of the CDR3 is TGTGCCAGCAGTTTCGGACAGGGCGGACAGCCCCAGCATTTT. Its protein product is CASSFGQGGQPQHF.

The chain combines TRBV28 with TRBJ1-3; D ambiguous. Germline loops: CDR1 MDHEN, CDR2 SYDVKM. The CDR3 consists of 11 residues. V was cut by 3 bases and J by 9 bases, with 6 bases left in between. CDR3 region: CASSLKSTIYF. The DNA for the CDR3 is TGTGCCAGCAGTTTGAAGAGCACCATATATTTT.

This clone was recorded once. V gene TRBV10-3 combines with J gene TRBJ2-3; a possible D gene is TRBD2 (5 bases). Deletions cut 4 bases from V and 1 base from J, with 12 bases between. CDR3 length equals 15 residues. Germline values: CDR1 ENHRY, CDR2 SYGVKD. DNA for the CDR3: TGTGCCATCAGTGGTTCAGCGAGGGGCACAGATACGCAGTATTTT. It yields the protein CAISGSARGTDTQYF.

The V call is TRBV7-9, the J call TRBJ2-5; D perhaps matches TRBD1 (6 bases). Germline CDR1 is SEHNR and CDR2 is FQNEAQ (reference sequence). Trimming removed 1 base at V and 7 bases at J, with 13 bases between. The length of the CDR3 is 14 residues. For the CDR3, the DNA is TGTGCCAGCAGCTTAGTTACAGGGTTAGGGACCCAGTACTTC. Translated, it gives CASSLVTGLGTQYF.

The gene calls are TRBV29-1 and TRBJ2-1; 10 positions match TRBD2. Trimming at V came to 2 bases and at J to 3 bases, leaving 4 bases not matched to a gene. Germline assignment: CDR1 SQVTM and CDR2 ANQGSEA. CDR3 length: 15 amino acids. The CDR3: CSVELAGAFYNEQFF. The CDR3 nucleotides are TGCAGCGTTGAACTAGCGGGAGCGTTCTACAATGAGCAGTTCTTC.

The V gene is TRBV29-1, the J gene TRBJ1-1; maybe TRBD1 (5 bases). This CDR3 region has 15 residues. Germline CDR1 reads SQVTM; CDR2 reads ANQGSEA. Written as DNA, the CDR3 is TGCGGCGCAAGGTCCGGGCCCGGGGGAAACACTGAAGCTTTCTTT. Protein sequence: CGARSGPGGNTEAFF.

The CDR3 here is CASSFLSADYGYTF. The DNA for the CDR3 is TGTGCCAGCAGTTTTCTCTCGGCGGACTATGGCTACACCTTC. This chain joins TRBV27 and TRBJ1-2; no clear D. The CDR3 is made up of 14 amino acids. Germline-derived CDR1 and CDR2 are MNHEY and SMNVEV (reference sequence). Trimming pared 3 bases from V and 3 bases from J, leaving 11 bases between.

This chain uses TRBV11-3 with TRBJ2-7; 11 nucleotides line up with TRBD2. Trimming took 3 bases from V and 4 from J; bases not matched to a gene: 11. This CDR3 has 17 residues. Germline V gene sequence: CDR1 SGHNT, CDR2 YENEEA. CDR3 nucleotide sequence: TGTGCCAGCAGCTTGACTCCTAAGCCTAGCGGGGGGTACGAGCAGTACTTC. Residues: CASSLTPKPSGGYEQYF. Drawing the rest from reference TRBV11-3 and TRBJ2-7, the complete variable domain is EAGVVQSPRYKIIEKKQPVAFWCNPISGHNTLYWYLQNLGQGPELLIRYENEEAVDDSQLPKDRFSAERLKGVDSTLKIQPAELGDSAVYLCASSLTPKPSGGYEQYFGPGTRLTVT.

V is TRBV30 and J is TRBJ1-1, with 8 bases fitting TRBD1. Germline V lookup: CDR1 GTSNPN, CDR2 SVGIG (reference sequence). This CDR3 is 14 amino acids long. Unmatched junction bases numbered 6, after V lost 1 base and J lost 5 bases. Written as DNA, the CDR3 is TGTGCCTGGAGTGGGACAGGGTTGGTGACTGAAGCTTTCTTT. This translates into CAWSGTGLVTEAFF.

This chain links TRBV2 with TRBJ2-6; D is possibly TRBD2 (7 bases). The CDR3 loop spans 18 amino acids. Deletions cut 8 bases from V and 2 bases from J, with 22 bases between. Germline lookup yields CDR1 SNHLY and CDR2 FYNNEI. The CDR3 DNA is TGTGCCAGCCTGCCAGGGGTTCGGGGGAGGGCTGGGGCCAACGTCCTGACTTTC. It is translated as CASLPGVRGRAGANVLTF.

The chain is built from TRBV7-3 and TRBJ2-2, with TRBD2 matching over 8 bases. Trimming at V came to 2 bases and at J to 6 bases, leaving 8 bases not matched to a gene. This CDR3 comprises 16 residues. CDR1 and CDR2 from the germline V gene are SGHTA and FQGTGA. As DNA, the CDR3 is TGTGCCAGCAGCTTACAGAGCGGGAGAACGGCCGGGGAGCTGTTTTTT. As protein: CASSLQSGRTAGELFF.

This chain uses TRBV2 with TRBJ2-5, with 12 nucleotides matching TRBD2. V gave up 8 bases and J gave up 2 bases; unmatched junction bases: 9. The CDR3 is made up of 16 amino acids. The germline gives CDR1 SNHLY, CDR2 FYNNEI. The CDR3: CASLRLAGAKQETQYF. In DNA, the CDR3 is TGTGCCAGCCTTAGACTAGCGGGGGCCAAGCAAGAGACCCAGTACTTC. The full variable domain, in which reference TRBV2 and TRBJ2-5 provide the parts outside the CDR3, is EPEVTQTPSHQVTQMGQEVILRCVPISNHLYFYWYRQILGQKVEFLVSFYNNEISEKSEIFDDQFSVERPDGSNFTLKIRSTKLEDSAMYFCASLRLAGAKQETQYFGPGTRLLVL.

The V and J genes are TRBV19 and TRBJ2-5; the match to TRBD1 covers 12 bases. The V gene end was trimmed by 5 bases and the J gene end by 4 bases; junction bases not matched to a gene: 2. The germline V gene has CDR1 LNHDA and CDR2 SQIVND (reference sequence). The length of the CDR3 is 14 residues. The CDR3 loop reads CASSGTGGRETQYF. As DNA, the CDR3 is TGTGCCAGTAGTGGGACAGGGGGCCGAGAGACCCAGTACTTC.

This clone came up once. V usage is TRBV5-1 and J usage is TRBJ2-7; the D is unclear. Germline V gives CDR1 SGHRS, CDR2 YFSETQ. With 0 bases removed from V and 3 bases from J, the gap between germline ends came to 7 bases. This CDR3 region has 13 residues. The CDR3 sequence is CASSLVSGYEQYF. CDR3 sequence (DNA): TGCGCCAGCAGCTTGGTGTCCGGCTACGAGCAGTACTTC.

The V call is TRBV6-6, the J call TRBJ1-1, with TRBD1 identical over 8 bases. The J segment lost 0 bases and the V segment lost 5 bases, leaving 5 bases of the junction unmatched. The CDR3 has 15 amino acids. The V gene's germline CDR1 is MNHNY and CDR2 SVGAGI (reference sequence). The CDR3 DNA reads TGTGCCAGCAGTGCAGGACAGGGACTGAACACTGAAGCTTTCTTT. It is translated as CASSAGQGLNTEAFF.

This clone showed up just a few times. The J gene is TRBJ2-1, the V gene TRBV5-1; 8 positions agree with TRBD2. After removal of 2 bases from V and 14 bases from J, the junction contained 15 bases not matched to a gene. The CDR3 runs 15 residues. Germline V CDR1 and CDR2: SGHRS, YFSETQ. The CDR3 region is CASSFDIGAGGRKFF. The CDR3 DNA reads as TGCGCCAGCAGCTTCGACATCGGGGCGGGGGGCCGGAAGTTCTTC.

The chain couples TRBV30 to TRBJ1-5; 7 bases are a match to TRBD1. J lost 1 base, V lost 4 bases, and 4 bases had no gene match. There are 14 residues in the CDR3. Germline CDR1 reads GTSNPN; CDR2 reads SVGIG (reference sequence). The CDR3 reads CAWTQGGSNQPQHF. CDR3 coding DNA: TGTGCCTGGACCCAGGGGGGAAGCAATCAGCCCCAGCATTTT.

The rearrangement links TRBV1 to TRBJ1-6; the table's D gene call, TRBD1, was not cross checked with the DNA. TRBV1 is reported as a pseudogene. This CDR3 spans 14 amino acids. CDR3 amino acids: CTSSQTTGYSPLHF. The CDR3 nucleotides are TGCACCAGCAGCCAAACGACAGGGTACTCACCCCTCCACTTT.

The chain couples TRBV5-1 to TRBJ2-7; 9 nucleotides line up with TRBD2. The CDR3 is made up of 16 amino acids. Per the germline V gene, CDR1 is SGHRS and CDR2 is YFSETQ. V shed 0 bases and J 2 bases; nucleotides not matched to a gene: 6. The CDR3, as DNA: TGCGCCAGCAGCTTGGCTCCTAGCGGGGTTACCTACGAGCAGTACTTC. This codes for CASSLAPSGVTYEQYF.

This chain links TRBV27 with TRBJ2-7, with 7 positions matching TRBD2. The junction had 3 bases not matched to a gene; V was cut back by 2 bases and J by 2 bases. The CDR3 has 14 amino acids. CDR1 is MNHEY and CDR2 is SMNVEV in the germline V gene (reference sequence). CDR3 amino acids: CASSLMAGAYEQYF. CDR3 nucleotide sequence: TGTGCCAGCAGTTTAATGGCGGGGGCCTACGAGCAGTACTTC.

In its sample, this clone was seen a few times. The gene calls are TRBV10-3 and TRBJ2-1; no firm D call. CDR1 and CDR2 from the germline V gene are ENHRY and SYGVKD. Trimming shortened V by 9 bases and J by 6 bases, and 9 bases separated the two germline ends. This CDR3 is 11 amino acids long. The CDR3 DNA follows: TGTGCCATATCACGAGGCAATGAGCAGTTCTTC. This gives the protein CAISRGNEQFF.

The V gene is TRBV11-2, the J gene TRBJ2-7; D is perhaps TRBD1 (6 bases). The V gene lost 5 bases and the J gene lost 5 bases, with 16 bases spanning the gap. The CDR3 covers 14 residues. Germline V gene lookup returns CDR1 SGHAT and CDR2 FQNNGV. The CDR3 sequence is CASSPVGQYHEQYF. The CDR3 DNA sequence: TGTGCCAGCAGCCCCGTCGGACAGTACCACGAGCAGTACTTC.